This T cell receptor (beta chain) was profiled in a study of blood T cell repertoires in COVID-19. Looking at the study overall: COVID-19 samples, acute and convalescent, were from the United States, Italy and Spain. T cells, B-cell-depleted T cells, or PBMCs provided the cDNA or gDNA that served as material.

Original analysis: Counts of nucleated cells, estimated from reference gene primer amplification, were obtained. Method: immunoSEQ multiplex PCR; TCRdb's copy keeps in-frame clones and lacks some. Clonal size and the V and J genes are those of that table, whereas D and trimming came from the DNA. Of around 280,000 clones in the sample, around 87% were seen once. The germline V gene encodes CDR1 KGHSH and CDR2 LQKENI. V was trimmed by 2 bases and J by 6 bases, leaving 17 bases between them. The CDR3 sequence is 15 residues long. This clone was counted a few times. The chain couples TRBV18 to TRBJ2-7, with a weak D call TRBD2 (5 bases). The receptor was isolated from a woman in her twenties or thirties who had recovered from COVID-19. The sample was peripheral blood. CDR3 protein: CASSPGQSKGGEQYF. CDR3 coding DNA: TGTGCCAGCTCACCAGGCCAATCCAAAGGAGGCGAGCAGTACTTC.